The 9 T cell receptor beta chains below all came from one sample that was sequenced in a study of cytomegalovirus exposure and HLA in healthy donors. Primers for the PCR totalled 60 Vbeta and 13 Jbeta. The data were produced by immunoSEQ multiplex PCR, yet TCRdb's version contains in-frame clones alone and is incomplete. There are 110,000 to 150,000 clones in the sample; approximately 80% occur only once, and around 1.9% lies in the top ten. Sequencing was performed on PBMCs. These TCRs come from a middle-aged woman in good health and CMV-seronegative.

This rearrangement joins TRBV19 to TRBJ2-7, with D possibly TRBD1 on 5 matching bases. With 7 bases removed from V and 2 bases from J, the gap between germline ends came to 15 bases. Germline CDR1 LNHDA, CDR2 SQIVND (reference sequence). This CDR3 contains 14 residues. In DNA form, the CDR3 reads TGTGCCAGTAACGCAGGGTGGGATACCTACGAGCAGTACTTC. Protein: CASNAGWDTYEQYF. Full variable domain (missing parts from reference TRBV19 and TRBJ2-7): DGGITQSPKYLFRKEGQNVTLSCEQNLNHDAMYWYRQDPGQGLRLIYYSQIVNDFQKGDIAEGYSVSREKKESFPLTVTSAQKNPTAFYLCASNAGWDTYEQYFGPGTRLTVT.

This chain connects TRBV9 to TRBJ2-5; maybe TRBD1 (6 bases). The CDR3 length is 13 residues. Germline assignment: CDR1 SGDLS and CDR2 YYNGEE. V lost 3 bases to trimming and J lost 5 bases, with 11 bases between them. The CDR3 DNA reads TGTGCCAGCAGCGAACAGGGTTTTGAGACCCAGTACTTC. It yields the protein CASSEQGFETQYF.

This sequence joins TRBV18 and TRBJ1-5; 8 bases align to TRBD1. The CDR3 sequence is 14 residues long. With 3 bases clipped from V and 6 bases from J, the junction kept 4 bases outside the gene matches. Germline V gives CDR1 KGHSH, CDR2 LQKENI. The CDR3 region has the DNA TGTGCCAGCTCACCTGACAGGGGCGGTCAGCCCCAGCATTTT. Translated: CASSPDRGGQPQHF. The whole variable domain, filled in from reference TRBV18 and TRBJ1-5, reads NAGVMQNPRHLVRRRGQEARLRCSPMKGHSHVYWYRQLPEEGLKFMVYLQKENIIDESGMPKERFSAEFPKEGPSILRIQQVVRGDSAAYFCASSPDRGGQPQHFGDGTRLSIL.

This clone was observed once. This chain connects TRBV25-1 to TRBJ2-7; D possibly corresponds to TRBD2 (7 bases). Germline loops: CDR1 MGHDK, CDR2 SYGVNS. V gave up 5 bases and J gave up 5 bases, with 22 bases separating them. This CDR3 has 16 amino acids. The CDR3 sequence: CASSPLGGADRDEQYF. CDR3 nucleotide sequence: TGTGCCAGCAGTCCCCTGGGGGGGGCCGATCGGGACGAGCAGTACTTC.

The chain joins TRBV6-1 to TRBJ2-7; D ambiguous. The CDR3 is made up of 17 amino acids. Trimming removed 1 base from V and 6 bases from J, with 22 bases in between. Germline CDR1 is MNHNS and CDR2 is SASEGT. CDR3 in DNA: TGTGCCAGCAGTGAAGGTATATGGGCCTCCGGTGGGTTCGAGCAGTACTTC. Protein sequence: CASSEGIWASGGFEQYF.

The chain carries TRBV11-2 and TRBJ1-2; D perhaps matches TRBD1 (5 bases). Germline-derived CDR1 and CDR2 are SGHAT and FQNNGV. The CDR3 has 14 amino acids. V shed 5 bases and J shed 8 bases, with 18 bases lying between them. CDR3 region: CASSQGLGPVGYTF. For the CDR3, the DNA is TGTGCCAGCAGCCAAGGCCTGGGGCCGGTAGGCTACACCTTC.

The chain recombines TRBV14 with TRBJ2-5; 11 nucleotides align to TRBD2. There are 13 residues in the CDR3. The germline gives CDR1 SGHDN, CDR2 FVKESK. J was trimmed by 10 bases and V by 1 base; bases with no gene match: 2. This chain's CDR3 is CASSQGLAGSQYF. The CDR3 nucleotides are TGTGCCAGCAGCCAAGGACTAGCGGGGAGCCAGTACTTC.

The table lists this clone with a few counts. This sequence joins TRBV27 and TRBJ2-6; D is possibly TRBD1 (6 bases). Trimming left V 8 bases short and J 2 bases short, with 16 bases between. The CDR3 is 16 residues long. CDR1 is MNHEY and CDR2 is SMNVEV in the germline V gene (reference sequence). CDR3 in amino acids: CASGPTGTAGANVLTF. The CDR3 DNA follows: TGTGCCAGCGGGCCAACAGGGACCGCTGGGGCCAACGTCCTGACTTTC.

CDR3 sequence: CASSLTGHQPPNNEQFF. In DNA, the CDR3 is TGCGCCAGCAGCTTGACAGGCCACCAGCCCCCAAACAATGAGCAGTTCTTC. The chain links TRBV5-1 to TRBJ2-1; D might be TRBD1 (5 bases). Germline assignment: CDR1 SGHRS and CDR2 YFSETQ. This CDR3 has 17 residues. V was trimmed by 1 base and J by 5 bases, leaving 19 bases between them.